The 14 T cell receptor beta chains presented below share a single source sample, sequenced in a study of OX40 agonist ivuxolimab in advanced cancers. Generated by immunoSEQ multiplex PCR, the TCRdb table keeps only in-frame clones and is missing some. The sample contains roughly 90,000 clones, about nine tenths of which appear only once. The material sequenced was CD4+ or CD8+ T cells sorted from blood, taken in a trial of the OX40 agonist ivuxolimab. These TCRs come from an adult with an advanced solid tumor such as melanoma, head and neck, liver or kidney cancer.

The table lists this clone with a count of one. The chain couples TRBV28 to TRBJ2-2; D possibly uses TRBD1 or TRBD2 (5 bases each). The CDR3 is made up of 12 amino acids. Germline V gene lookup returns CDR1 MDHEN and CDR2 SYDVKM. Trimming removed 10 bases at V and 3 bases at J, with 9 bases between. The CDR3 sequence is CATVGDTGELFF. CDR3 nucleotides: TGTGCCACCGTGGGGGACACCGGGGAGCTGTTTTTT.

The V and J genes are TRBV15 and TRBJ2-3, with 8 bases matching TRBD2. This CDR3 has 15 amino acids. V shed 7 bases and J 1 base; nucleotides not matched to a gene: 7. Germline V gene data show CDR1 as LNHNV and CDR2 as YYDKDF (reference sequence). The CDR3 spells CATKSTSGGTDTQYF. DNA of the CDR3: TGTGCCACCAAGTCTACTAGCGGCGGCACAGATACGCAGTATTTT.

This rearrangement joins TRBV28 to TRBJ2-2; TRBD2 matches 7 bases. CDR1 and CDR2 from the germline V gene are MDHEN and SYDVKM. The CDR3 has 17 residues. V shed 1 base and J 2 bases; nucleotides not matched to a gene: 7. The CDR3 nucleotides read TGTGCCAGCAGTTTATCCCGGGCGGGGGATAACACCGGGGAGCTGTTTTTT. This sequence encodes CASSLSRAGDNTGELFF.

The gene calls are TRBV5-1 and TRBJ2-2; 11 nucleotides match TRBD1. CDR1 SGHRS and CDR2 YFSETQ come from the germline V gene. V lost 0 bases to trimming and J lost 3 bases; unmatched junction nucleotides: 1. This CDR3 has 16 residues. CDR3 bases: TGCGCCAGCAGCTTGGAGGGACAGGGGGACACCGGGGAGCTGTTTTTT. Translation gives CASSLEGQGDTGELFF.

This clone was observed once. This chain links TRBV10-3 with TRBJ2-1, with unresolved D. This CDR3 spans 12 amino acids. V dropped 3 bases and J dropped 3 bases, with 3 bases sitting between them. Germline CDR1 is ENHRY and CDR2 is SYGVKD. The CDR3, as DNA: TGTGCCATCAGTGACGGCTACAATGAGCAGTTCTTC. Translating it yields CAISDGYNEQFF.

The gene calls are TRBV6-6 and TRBJ1-2; possibly TRBD1 for D (5 bases). Germline V gives CDR1 MNHNY, CDR2 SVGAGI (reference sequence). The CDR3 contains 13 residues. The V gene lost 6 bases and the J gene lost 4 bases, with 12 bases spanning the gap. CDR3 sequence (DNA): TGTGCCAGCAGGGCGACAGAAGTCTATGGCTACACCTTC. Translating gives CASRATEVYGYTF.

This chain links TRBV5-1 with TRBJ1-1; 8 bases are shared with TRBD1. This CDR3 has 15 residues. After removal of 3 bases from V and 6 bases from J, the junction contained 10 bases not matched to a gene. Germline-derived CDR1 and CDR2 are SGHRS and YFSETQ. The CDR3 protein is CASSSGQGGAPEAFF. CDR3 bases: TGCGCCAGCAGCTCAGGACAGGGAGGGGCACCTGAAGCTTTCTTT.

The V call is TRBV10-2, the J call TRBJ2-3; 8 bases map to TRBD1. J lost 2 bases, V lost 5 bases, and 3 bases had no gene match. This CDR3 is 14 amino acids long. The germline V gene encodes CDR1 WSHSY and CDR2 SAAADI. In nucleotides, the CDR3 is TGCGCCAGCAGTAGACAGGGGACCACAGATACGCAGTATTTT. Amino acid sequence: CASSRQGTTDTQYF.

The chain couples TRBV9 to TRBJ1-4; TRBD1 might be the D (5 bases). CDR3 length equals 17 residues. V was shortened by 3 bases and J by 8 bases, with 23 bases between the two germline ends. Germline loops: CDR1 SGDLS, CDR2 YYNGEE. As DNA, the CDR3 is TGTGCCAGCAGCGCGAAACCGGGCCCCCTGGGGGAGGAAAAACTGTTTTTT. It translates to CASSAKPGPLGEEKLFF.

The chain has TRBV30 and TRBJ2-2, with TRBD2 matching 11 bases. The CDR3 loop spans 14 amino acids. Trimming took 3 bases from V and 5 from J; bases not matched to a gene: 2. Germline-derived CDR1 and CDR2 are GTSNPN and SVGIG (reference sequence). In nucleotides, the CDR3 is TGTGCCTGGAGGCTAGCGGGGGGTACCGGGGAGCTGTTTTTT. This encodes CAWRLAGGTGELFF.

The V gene is TRBV7-2, the J gene TRBJ2-1; 10 nucleotides line up with TRBD2. Germline CDR1 is SGHTA and CDR2 is FQGNSA. V shed 1 base and J 7 bases; nucleotides not matched to a gene: 7. The CDR3 contains 16 residues. DNA of the CDR3: TGTGCCAGCAGCTTAGGTCTAGCGGGAGCTAGGAATGAGCAGTTCTTC. Residues: CASSLGLAGARNEQFF.

The chain employs TRBV18 and TRBJ1-4, with D unresolved. This CDR3 region has 14 residues. Trimming took 3 bases from V and 0 from J, leaving 5 bases between them. Germline CDR1 is KGHSH and CDR2 is LQKENI. Here the CDR3 reads CASSPRTTNEKLFF. CDR3 nucleotides: TGTGCCAGCTCACCCAGAACAACTAATGAAAAACTGTTTTTT. The variable domain in full, completed from reference TRBV18 and TRBJ1-4, reads NAGVMQNPRHLVRRRGQEARLRCSPMKGHSHVYWYRQLPEEGLKFMVYLQKENIIDESGMPKERFSAEFPKEGPSILRIQQVVRGDSAAYFCASSPRTTNEKLFFGSGTQLSVL.

J is TRBJ2-3 and V is TRBV28; D uncertain. Germline V gene data show CDR1 as MDHEN and CDR2 as SYDVKM. The CDR3 extends over 15 amino acids. Trimming took 1 base from V and 3 from J, leaving 11 bases between them. CDR3 in amino acids: CASSLFAGGTDTQYF. The CDR3 coding sequence is TGTGCCAGCAGTTTATTCGCAGGTGGGACAGATACGCAGTATTTT.

CDR3 sequence (DNA): TGCGCCAGCAGAGAGGGGGCGTGGGACACTGAAGCTTTCTTT. Amino acid sequence: CASREGAWDTEAFF. The V call is TRBV5-1, the J call TRBJ1-1; 7 bases map to TRBD1. Germline lookup yields CDR1 SGHRS and CDR2 YFSETQ. The V and J ends lost 5 bases and 3 bases, in that order; junction bases with no gene match: 7. CDR3 length equals 14 residues.